This T cell receptor beta chain was documented in a study of T cells in Graves' hyperthyroidism and ophthalmopathy. Comments on this clonotype: Antigen unknown.

Study-wide results and limits: Most clonotypes that expanded in the thyroid above 0.001 also showed up in blood.

The ends were cut back, 4 bases at V and 6 bases at J, with 13 bases in the middle. Germline V CDR1 and CDR2: SGHRS, YFSETQ. The CDR3 length is 13 residues. Amplification of TCR beta CDR3 regions was performed using RNA transcripts as template. Researchers ran a first-round RT-PCR on the TCR CDR3 using the HTBI primer set. Using its own MiXCR run on the multiplex PCR reads, TCRdb lists one record per CDR3 protein. The table lists approximately 590,000 distinct CDR3 sequences, around 45% of them singletons. This chain uses TRBV5-1 with TRBJ2-5, with D unclear. The specimen was peripheral blood or thyroid tissue (not recorded which). The clonotype was recovered from a woman aged 18 to 35 with Graves' hyperthyroidism. The CDR3 loop reads CASSQYSRKTQYF. CDR3 nucleotide sequence: TGCGCCAGCAGCCAGTACTCAAGGAAGACCCAGTACTTC. The whole variable domain, remainder taken from reference TRBV5-1 and TRBJ2-5, is KAGVTQTPRYLIKTRGQQVTLSCSPISGHRSVSWYQQTPGQGLQFLFEYFSETQRNKGNFPGRFSGRQFSNSRSEMNVSTLELGDSALYLCASSQYSRKTQYFGPGTRLLVL.